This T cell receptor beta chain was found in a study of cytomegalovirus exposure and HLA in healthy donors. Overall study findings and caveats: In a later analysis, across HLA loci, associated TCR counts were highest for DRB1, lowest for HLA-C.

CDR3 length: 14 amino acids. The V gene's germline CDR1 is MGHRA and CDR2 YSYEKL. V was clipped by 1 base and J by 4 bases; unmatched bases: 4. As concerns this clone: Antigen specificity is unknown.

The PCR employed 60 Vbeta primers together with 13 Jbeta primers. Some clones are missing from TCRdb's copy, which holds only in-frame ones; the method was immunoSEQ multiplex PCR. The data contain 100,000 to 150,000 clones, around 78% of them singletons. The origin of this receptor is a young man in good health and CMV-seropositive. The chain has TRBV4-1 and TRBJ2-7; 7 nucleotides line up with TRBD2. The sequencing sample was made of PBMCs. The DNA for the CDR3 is TGCGCCAGCAGCCAAGGTTTCGGGGGGTACGAGCAGTACTTC. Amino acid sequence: CASSQGFGGYEQYF.